The source of this T cell receptor (beta chain) is a study of control samples from healthy donors and cancer patients. From germline, CDR1 is MNHEY and CDR2 SVGAGI. The CDR3 length is 14 residues. V was cut by 6 bases and J by 0 bases, with 11 bases left in between. TCRdb's copy holds only in-frame clones and misses some; the assay was immunoSEQ multiplex PCR. Of over 200,000 clones listed, over 70% were seen once; the top ten hold about an eighth. V usage is TRBV6-5 and J usage is TRBJ1-2, with no clear D. The TCR sequence derives from a woman in her sixties or seventies with lung cancer. The sequenced sample was PBMCs. Here the CDR3 DNA reads TGTGCCAGCAGACGCAGGAGCACTAACTATGGCTACACCTTC. As protein: CASRRRSTNYGYTF.